One T cell receptor (beta chain) is described in this entry. An assay was performed, and its level was deep. The method was immunoSEQ multiplex PCR; TCRdb's version includes in-frame clones alone and lacks a portion of them. The table includes about 2.1 million clones, around 93% detected once. Positive CCR7 selection of CD45RO-negative cells yielded the naive CD8 cells, and terminally differentiated effector memory CD45RA+ cells were excluded. V lost 0 bases, J lost 7 bases, and 1 base stayed unmatched. The CDR3 spans 15 residues. From germline, CDR1 is LNHNV and CDR2 YYDKDF (reference sequence). The sample comes from a study of shared clonotypes between healthy human individuals.

The chain couples TRBV15 to TRBJ1-4; TRBD1 aligns across 11 bases. This TCR was recovered from a man younger than 30 in good health. Some clones in this sample may be carry-over from other donors' samples. Sequencing was done on a sample of naive CD8+ T cells from PBMCs. CDR3 loop: CATSREGTGGEKLFF. DNA of the CDR3: TGTGCCACCAGCAGAGAGGGGACAGGGGGTGAAAAACTGTTTTTT.